In its sample, the clone carrying this T cell receptor (beta chain) was seen once. The CDR3 extends over 11 amino acids. Trimming removed 4 bases from V and 8 bases from J, with 8 bases in between. Germline values: CDR1 SQVTM, CDR2 ANQGSEA. The data belong to a study of blood T cell repertoires in COVID-19. TCRdb keeps only in-frame clones here, not all; method: immunoSEQ multiplex PCR. The sample lists roughly 180,000 clones, roughly 83% occurring once. The chain links TRBV29-1 to TRBJ1-4; D remains unclear. Material: PBMCs or T cells enriched from blood (not recorded which). The receptor was derived from a woman aged 55-70 years who had recovered from COVID-19. The CDR3 protein is CSVGATEKLFF. DNA of the CDR3: TGCAGCGTTGGGGCGACAGAAAAACTGTTTTTT.